A selection of T cell receptor beta chains follows, all from one sample in a study of low-dose radiotherapy and immunotherapy resistance in tumors. One entry per CDR3 protein, called by TCRdb with MiXCR from the reads. The data show over 70,000 distinct CDR3 sequences, around 32% seen once. The input for sequencing was PBMCs, taken before treatment. Receptors originate from a female donor with ovarian cancer. Each CDR3 is given with its conserved first and last residue. The D gene is left open where the match is weak. Rows may omit the clone size; those that give it use once, few, many or a size class.

V gene: TRBV7-9; D gene: -; J gene: TRBJ1-3; CDR3 length: 14; clone size: -; CDR3 DNA: TGTGCCAGCAGCTTGATGGTTGCCGGAAACACCATATATTTT; CDR3 protein: CASSLMVAGNTIYF
V gene: TRBV6-2/TRBV6-3; D gene: -; J gene: TRBJ2-7; CDR3 length: 17; clone size: many; CDR3 DNA: TGTGCCAGCAGTTACCCCAGGCTCCGGTATAGCAGCTACGAGCAGTACTTC; CDR3 protein: CASSYPRLRYSSYEQYF
V gene: TRBV29-1; D gene: TRBD1; J gene: TRBJ1-1; CDR3 length: 13; clone size: many; CDR3 DNA: TGCAGCGGGGGGGCGCGACAGGGGTCCGAAGCTTTCTTT; CDR3 protein: CSGGARQGSEAFF
V gene: TRBV12-3/TRBV12-4; D gene: -; J gene: TRBJ1-3; CDR3 length: 15; clone size: many; CDR3 DNA: TGTGCCAGCAGCCGGTCGACAGGCTCTGGAAACACCATATATTTT; CDR3 protein: CASSRSTGSGNTIYF
V gene: TRBV3-1; D gene: -; J gene: TRBJ2-6; CDR3 length: 17; clone size: -; CDR3 DNA: TGTGCCAGCAGAACAGACAAGGTTCCCTCTGGGGCCAACGTCCTGACTTTC; CDR3 protein: CASRTDKVPSGANVLTF
V gene: TRBV18; D gene: TRBD1; J gene: TRBJ2-3; CDR3 length: 14; clone size: many; CDR3 DNA: TGTGCCAGCTCACCCCTACAGACAGGGGACACGCAGTATTTT; CDR3 protein: CASSPLQTGDTQYF
V gene: TRBV28; D gene: -; J gene: TRBJ1-6; CDR3 length: 14; clone size: many; CDR3 DNA: TGTGCCATTGGCGGCGGCTCCTATAATTCACCCCTCCACTTT; CDR3 protein: CAIGGGSYNSPLHF
V gene: TRBV5-1; D gene: -; J gene: TRBJ2-5; CDR3 length: 13; clone size: few; CDR3 DNA: TGTGCCAGCAGCTTTTCATACCAAGAGACCCAGTACTTC; CDR3 protein: CASSFSYQETQYF
V gene: TRBV7-3; D gene: -; J gene: TRBJ2-3; CDR3 length: 12; clone size: -; CDR3 DNA: TGTGCCAGCAGCCCCGGCGAAGGGACGCAGTATTTT; CDR3 protein: CASSPGEGTQYF
V gene: TRBV20-1; D gene: -; J gene: TRBJ2-5; CDR3 length: 11; clone size: -; CDR3 DNA: TGCAGTGCTACGAAGGGGGAGACCCAGTACTTC; CDR3 protein: CSATKGETQYF
V gene: TRBV30; D gene: TRBD1; J gene: TRBJ2-1; CDR3 length: 13; clone size: few; CDR3 DNA: TGTGCCTGGAAACAGGGGGCGCTCTATGAGCAGTTCTTC; CDR3 protein: CAWKQGALYEQFF
V gene: TRBV7-2; D gene: -; J gene: TRBJ2-7; CDR3 length: 20; clone size: once; CDR3 DNA: -; CDR3 protein: CASSIYLCSVASGSSYEQYF
V gene: TRBV13; D gene: TRBD1; J gene: TRBJ1-5; CDR3 length: 15; clone size: -; CDR3 DNA: TGTGCCAGCAGGCCGGGACAGGGGTTTACTCAGCCCCAGCATTTT; CDR3 protein: CASRPGQGFTQPQHF
V gene: TRBV20-1; D gene: TRBD1; J gene: TRBJ1-1; CDR3 length: 15; clone size: many; CDR3 DNA: TGCAGTGCTACGCCGGGACAGGGAGAAGATTCGTCGGCTTTCTTT; CDR3 protein: CSATPGQGEDSSAFF
V gene: TRBV7-8; D gene: -; J gene: TRBJ1-1; CDR3 length: 14; clone size: many; CDR3 DNA: TGTGCCAGCAGCTTAGTTCAAATGAACACTGAAGCTTTCTTT; CDR3 protein: CASSLVQMNTEAFF
V gene: TRBV18; D gene: -; J gene: TRBJ2-2; CDR3 length: 13; clone size: -; CDR3 DNA: TGTGCCAGCTCACCAGTCGCGACCGGGGAGCTGTTTTTT; CDR3 protein: CASSPVATGELFF
V gene: TRBV20-1; D gene: TRBD2; J gene: TRBJ2-7; CDR3 length: 14; clone size: many; CDR3 DNA: TGCAGTGCTAGAATAGCGGGGGGCTCCTACGAGCAGTACTTC; CDR3 protein: CSARIAGGSYEQYF
V gene: TRBV19; D gene: -; J gene: TRBJ2-4; CDR3 length: 15; clone size: many; CDR3 DNA: TGTGCCAGTAGTATAGTCGGACTAGCCAAAAACATTCAGTACTTC; CDR3 protein: CASSIVGLAKNIQYF
V gene: TRBV4-3; D gene: -; J gene: TRBJ2-1; CDR3 length: 17; clone size: many; CDR3 DNA: -; CDR3 protein: CASSQVGLADFGNEQFF
V gene: TRBV14; D gene: -; J gene: TRBJ2-5; CDR3 length: 16; clone size: -; CDR3 DNA: TGTGCCAGCAGCCAAGGTGCGACCACCTTTCGAGAGACCCAGTACTTC; CDR3 protein: CASSQGATTFRETQYF
V gene: TRBV5-1; D gene: TRBD2; J gene: TRBJ2-7; CDR3 length: 15; clone size: many; CDR3 DNA: TGCGCCAGCAGCTTGGAAGTGACTAGCGGATACGAGCAGTACTTC; CDR3 protein: CASSLEVTSGYEQYF
V gene: TRBV2; D gene: TRBD2; J gene: TRBJ2-3; CDR3 length: 16; clone size: many; CDR3 DNA: TGTGCCAGCAGTGAAGAAAGGACTAGCCCTTCCGATACGCAGTATTTT; CDR3 protein: CASSEERTSPSDTQYF
V gene: TRBV20-1; D gene: -; J gene: TRBJ2-7; CDR3 length: 14; clone size: few; CDR3 DNA: TGCAGTGCTTCTAGACTCCAGGTTCCCTACGAGCAGTACTTC; CDR3 protein: CSASRLQVPYEQYF
V gene: TRBV15; D gene: -; J gene: TRBJ1-5; CDR3 length: 15; clone size: many; CDR3 DNA: TGTGCCACCAGCGATCAGGGCCATAGCAATCAGCCCCAGCATTTT; CDR3 protein: CATSDQGHSNQPQHF
V gene: TRBV12-3/TRBV12-4; D gene: TRBD2; J gene: TRBJ2-1; CDR3 length: 11; clone size: -; CDR3 DNA: TGTGTCAGCTGGCGGGAGGGCGAGCAGTTCTTC; CDR3 protein: CVSWREGEQFF
V gene: TRBV7-6; D gene: -; J gene: TRBJ1-4; CDR3 length: 14; clone size: few; CDR3 DNA: TGTGCCAGCAGCTTAGGGATAGCTAATGAAAAACTGTTTTTT; CDR3 protein: CASSLGIANEKLFF
V gene: TRBV19; D gene: -; J gene: TRBJ2-5; CDR3 length: 15; clone size: many; CDR3 DNA: TGTGCCAGTAGTATGGAAGGGACTTATGAGGAGACCCAGTACTTC; CDR3 protein: CASSMEGTYEETQYF
V gene: TRBV9; D gene: TRBD1; J gene: TRBJ2-5; CDR3 length: 15; clone size: -; CDR3 DNA: TGTGCCAGCAGCGCCTCCGGGACAGGGAAAGAGACCCAGTACTTC; CDR3 protein: CASSASGTGKETQYF
V gene: TRBV23-1; D gene: TRBD1; J gene: TRBJ1-1; CDR3 length: 16; clone size: once; CDR3 DNA: TGCGCCAGCAGTCAACCGGGACAGGGGATGAACACTGAAGCTTTCTTT; CDR3 protein: CASSQPGQGMNTEAFF
V gene: TRBV10-1; D gene: -; J gene: TRBJ2-7; CDR3 length: 12; clone size: many; CDR3 DNA: TGCGCCAGCAGCCGGAGCTCCTACGAGCAGTACTTC; CDR3 protein: CASSRSSYEQYF
V gene: TRBV6-2/TRBV6-3; D gene: TRBD1; J gene: TRBJ1-5; CDR3 length: 16; clone size: -; CDR3 DNA: TGTGCCAGCAGCCTGGACAGGTTGGTTAGCAATCAGCCCCAGCATTTT; CDR3 protein: CASSLDRLVSNQPQHF
V gene: TRBV9; D gene: -; J gene: TRBJ2-2; CDR3 length: 14; clone size: many; CDR3 DNA: TGTGCCTCAAGCCAGGGACACATCACCGGGGAGCTGTTTTTT; CDR3 protein: CASSQGHITGELFF
V gene: TRBV5-1; D gene: TRBD1; J gene: TRBJ1-4; CDR3 length: 14; clone size: many; CDR3 DNA: TGTGCCAGCAGCTCCGGACAGGGTAATGAAAAACTGTTTTTT; CDR3 protein: CASSSGQGNEKLFF
V gene: TRBV29-1; D gene: TRBD1; J gene: TRBJ1-1; CDR3 length: 13; clone size: -; CDR3 DNA: TGCAGCGCAAACAGGGGGCAGAACACTGAAGCTTTCTTT; CDR3 protein: CSANRGQNTEAFF
V gene: TRBV6-2/TRBV6-3; D gene: -; J gene: TRBJ1-2; CDR3 length: 13; clone size: many; CDR3 DNA: TGTGCCACCTCCCCCGGGGCAGACCATGGCTACACCTTC; CDR3 protein: CATSPGADHGYTF
V gene: TRBV11-2; D gene: -; J gene: TRBJ2-3; CDR3 length: 12; clone size: -; CDR3 DNA: TGTGCCAGCAGCCGATGGGAAGATACGCAGTATTTT; CDR3 protein: CASSRWEDTQYF
V gene: TRBV4-1; D gene: TRBD1; J gene: TRBJ1-5; CDR3 length: 16; clone size: many; CDR3 DNA: TGCGCCAGCAGCCAGATGGGACAGGGAGGTGGACAGCCCCAGCATTTT; CDR3 protein: CASSQMGQGGGQPQHF
V gene: TRBV7-8; D gene: -; J gene: TRBJ1-5; CDR3 length: 16; clone size: -; CDR3 DNA: TGTGCCAGCAGCTTGCGGTCGGGGGGCGGCCCGGGGCCCCAGCATTTT; CDR3 protein: CASSLRSGGGPGPQHF
V gene: TRBV5-1; D gene: TRBD2; J gene: TRBJ2-1; CDR3 length: 14; clone size: many; CDR3 DNA: TGCGCCAGCAGCAGGACTAGCGGGAACAATGAGCAGTTCTTC; CDR3 protein: CASSRTSGNNEQFF
V gene: TRBV20-1; D gene: TRBD1; J gene: TRBJ1-4; CDR3 length: 18; clone size: -; CDR3 DNA: TGCAGTGCTAAATCCATGGACAGGGTGGGCCAAAAGAATGAAAAACTGTTTTTT; CDR3 protein: CSAKSMDRVGQKNEKLFF
V gene: TRBV30; D gene: TRBD1; J gene: TRBJ2-5; CDR3 length: 17; clone size: many; CDR3 DNA: TGTGCCTGGAGTGTACGTGTAGGGACAGGGGTCCAAGAGACCCAGTACTTC; CDR3 protein: CAWSVRVGTGVQETQYF
V gene: TRBV19; D gene: -; J gene: TRBJ2-2; CDR3 length: 15; clone size: -; CDR3 DNA: TGTGCCAGTAAGGGGCTAGCGAGGAACACCGGGGAGCTGTTTTTT; CDR3 protein: CASKGLARNTGELFF
V gene: TRBV20-1; D gene: -; J gene: TRBJ1-2; CDR3 length: 11; clone size: -; CDR3 DNA: TGCAGTGCTAGAGAACGGGATGGCTACACCTTC; CDR3 protein: CSARERDGYTF
V gene: TRBV19; D gene: -; J gene: TRBJ2-2; CDR3 length: 15; clone size: many; CDR3 DNA: TGTGCCACGTTAGGACGGGGCTCGAACACCGGGGAGCTGTTTTTT; CDR3 protein: CATLGRGSNTGELFF
V gene: TRBV5-1; D gene: TRBD2; J gene: TRBJ2-2; CDR3 length: 16; clone size: many; CDR3 DNA: TGCGCCAGCTCCCAACAGCCGGGAGGTTCAGGCGGGGAGCTGTTTTTT; CDR3 protein: CASSQQPGGSGGELFF
V gene: TRBV6-2/TRBV6-3; D gene: -; J gene: TRBJ1-1; CDR3 length: 13; clone size: -; CDR3 DNA: TGTGCCAGCACATGGCAGGGGAGCACTGAAGCTTTCTTT; CDR3 protein: CASTWQGSTEAFF
V gene: TRBV11-3; D gene: TRBD1; J gene: TRBJ2-1; CDR3 length: 15; clone size: many; CDR3 DNA: TGTGCCAGCAGCTTTCGCCAGGGGGCGAGAAATGAGCAGTTCTTC; CDR3 protein: CASSFRQGARNEQFF
V gene: TRBV6-2/TRBV6-3; D gene: TRBD1; J gene: TRBJ2-2; CDR3 length: 14; clone size: -; CDR3 DNA: TGTGCCAGCAGCCCACAGGGGGAGTCCGGGGAGCTGTTTTTT; CDR3 protein: CASSPQGESGELFF
V gene: TRBV11-3; D gene: -; J gene: TRBJ1-3; CDR3 length: 14; clone size: -; CDR3 DNA: TGTGCCAGCAGCCAGGCCAGGGTTGGAAACACCATATATTTT; CDR3 protein: CASSQARVGNTIYF
V gene: TRBV20-1; D gene: -; J gene: TRBJ2-3; CDR3 length: 12; clone size: -; CDR3 DNA: TGTAGTGCTGGAGGGGGGCAAGATACGCAGTATTTT; CDR3 protein: CSAGGGQDTQYF
V gene: TRBV28; D gene: -; J gene: TRBJ1-1; CDR3 length: 12; clone size: -; CDR3 DNA: TGTGCCAGCAGTTTTTATGGGACTGAAGCTTTCTTT; CDR3 protein: CASSFYGTEAFF